The rows below give T cell receptor beta chains drawn from one sample of a study of blood T cell repertoires in COVID-19. Clones were sequenced by immunoSEQ multiplex PCR, and TCRdb holds only the in-frame ones, with some missing. This sample has some 180,000 clones, with around 78% found just once. The sequencing sample was made of peripheral blood. These receptors were obtained from a woman aged 80 or over with active or convalescent COVID-19. Both conserved end residues are trimmed from each CDR3. The D gene is left open where the match is weak.

>NA|TRBJ1-2|TRBV28
ASSRGGNYGYT
>TRBD1|TRBJ1-2|TRBV7-9
ASSLDISGGQDGYT
>NA|TRBJ2-3|TRBV19
ASSIRGTPTDTQY
>NA|TRBJ1-4|TRBV10-3
AISEHRSNSYAGEKLF
>TRBD2|TRBJ2-3|TRBV29-1
SVAAGTSGGASDTQY
>NA|TRBJ2-7|TRBV18
ASSPSGEKQY
>NA|TRBJ1-2|TRBV27
ASSPIGQNYGYT
>TRBD1|TRBJ2-7|TRBV28
ASSPTLTGAEG
>NA|TRBJ1-1|TRBV5-6
ASTNRQGMNTEAF
>TRBD2|TRBJ2-3|TRBV4-2
ASRDGGADTQY
>TRBD1|TRBJ1-6|TRBV5-1
ASSAETGDNSPLH
>TRBD1|TRBJ2-3|TRBV10-1
ASRDRPQDTQY
>NA|TRBJ1-1|TRBV2
ASSGAQGHTEAF
>TRBD2|TRBJ2-3|TRBV27
ASSNLSGGGTDTQY
>NA|TRBJ2-7|TRBV28
ASSFFNSYEQY
>NA|TRBJ2-7|TRBV28
ASRRQGTWEQY
>NA|TRBJ1-2|TRBV4-2
ASSRETGIPNYGYT
>NA|TRBJ1-2|TRBV29-1
SVDRYGYT
>NA|TRBJ1-4|TRBV4-1
ASSQAPGRGNEKLF
>TRBD2|TRBJ2-5|TRBV2
ASSDRAGAGETQY
>TRBD1|TRBJ1-2|TRBV7-9
ASSKTGTGGNGYT
>TRBD1|TRBJ1-5|TRBV30
AWSNTGTGLNQPQH
>TRBD1|TRBJ1-4|TRBV3-1/TRBV3-2
ASSQPSRGPGEKLF
>TRBD2|TRBJ2-7|TRBV5-1
ASSPGGGLYEQY
>TRBD2|TRBJ2-7|TRBV2
ASDPSGSSYEQY
>NA|TRBJ2-3|TRBV3-1/TRBV3-2
ASSQGIRGNGVKTDTQY
>NA|TRBJ1-2|TRBV5-4
ASSLDRNYGYT
>NA|TRBJ1-5|TRBV7-2
ASSLDPGYNQPQH
>TRBD1|TRBJ2-7|TRBV13
ASSLGTGAYEQY
>NA|TRBJ2-6|TRBV4-1
ASSQGATHSGANVLT
>TRBD1|TRBJ2-7|TRBV18
ASSPGQGNEQY
>NA|TRBJ1-6|TRBV28
ASSDISSYNSPLH
>NA|TRBJ1-2|TRBV12-2
ASRLGTGSSYGYT
>NA|TRBJ1-5|TRBV4-3
ASSQDEGRSPQH
>NA|TRBJ1-1|TRBV20-1
TTGRFAEAF
>NA|TRBJ1-2|TRBV25-1
ASRGGETARYGYT
>TRBD1|TRBJ1-1|TRBV3-1/TRBV3-2
ASSQDEAQGVVEAF
>TRBD1|TRBJ1-4|TRBV29-1
SVAGQGTGKLF
>NA|TRBJ1-2|TRBV6-5
ASSYSKQGGSYGYT
>TRBD1|TRBJ1-1|TRBV5-1
ASSLRGQGGTEAF
>TRBD1|TRBJ1-2|TRBV14
ASSPDRANYGYT
>NA|TRBJ1-1|TRBV6-2/TRBV6-3
ASSLTGGTEAF
>TRBD2|TRBJ2-3|TRBV27
ASAGTSGTDTQY
>NA|TRBJ2-1|TRBV28
ASAVSSYNEQF
>NA|TRBJ1-1|TRBV6-2/TRBV6-3
ASSYRGSWRTNTEAF
>TRBD1|TRBJ2-7|TRBV27
ASTGQPSYEQY
>TRBD2|TRBJ2-7|TRBV6-1
ASSERTSPSYEQY
>NA|TRBJ2-6|TRBV6-1
ASSDAGGANVLT
>NA|TRBJ1-1|TRBV29-1
SVETGWNTEAF
>TRBD2|TRBJ2-3|TRBV4-2
ASSQRLRSGTSVSDTQY
>NA|TRBJ2-3|TRBV5-1
ASSLRGASPDTQY
>NA|TRBJ1-1|TRBV7-9
ASSLDIQNTEAF